The rows below give T cell receptor beta chains drawn from one sample of a study of T cells after yellow fever vaccination. TCRdb re-analysed the 5' RACE reads in MiXCR, keeping a single row per CDR3 protein. Among about 260,000 distinct CDR3 sequences listed, 13% were seen once. The specimen was CD4+ T cells sorted from PBMCs, collected 45 days after the yellow fever booster vaccination. The receptors come from a man aged 25-45 years who received the YFV17D yellow fever vaccine. Each CDR3 is given with its conserved first and last residue. A D gene is named only where the DNA matches it firmly. The size field is filled for only some rows; it gives once, few, many or a size class.

CDR3nt	CDR3aa	len	j_gene	abundance	d_gene	v_gene
TGTGCCAGCAGCTTAGTAGGGACAGGGGGGCGCACAGATACGCAGTATTTT	CASSLVGTGGRTDTQYF	17	TRBJ2-3	many	TRBD1	TRBV7-2
TGTGCCACCAGGGGGAGGCCCAACGAAGAGACCCAGTACTTC	CATRGRPNEETQYF	14	TRBJ2-5	.	.	TRBV10-3
TGTGCCAGCAGCCACGACGGTCCCTACGAGCAGTACTTC	CASSHDGPYEQYF	13	TRBJ2-7	few	.	TRBV5-6
TGTGCCAGCAGTCCACGGGGGACGGTGTCCTACGAGCAGTACTTC	CASSPRGTVSYEQYF	15	TRBJ2-7	.	.	TRBV27
TGCAGTGCTAGAGATCTAGGAGGGGTCAGTGAAAAACTGTTTTTT	CSARDLGGVSEKLFF	15	TRBJ1-4	few	.	TRBV20-1
TGTGCCAGCAGTCCTTCACAGGGGCTTACTTACAATGAGCAGTTCTTC	CASSPSQGLTYNEQFF	16	TRBJ2-1	.	TRBD1	TRBV6-1
TGTGCCAGCAGCCAACTAAGGGGTCGAACCTACGAGCAGTACTTC	CASSQLRGRTYEQYF	15	TRBJ2-7	few	.	TRBV7-6
TGCAGCGTAATGCAAGACAGGGCCTCCTACGAGCAGTACTTC	CSVMQDRASYEQYF	14	TRBJ2-7	few	TRBD1	TRBV29-1
TGTGTCAGCAGTTCAAGGGGACTAGCAGGGACCGGGGAGCTGTTTTTT	CVSSSRGLAGTGELFF	16	TRBJ2-2	.	TRBD2	TRBV6-2/TRBV6-3
TGCAGTGCTAGAGATTACAAGCGGTCAGGGGCCCAGTACTTC	CSARDYKRSGAQYF	14	TRBJ2-5	few	.	TRBV20-1
TGTGCCAGCAGAGGACGCGACAGTTACAACACTGAAGCTTTCTTT	CASRGRDSYNTEAFF	15	TRBJ1-1	.	.	TRBV2
TGTGCCAGCAGCTCGGGACAGGGCTTTGAGCAGTTCTTC	CASSSGQGFEQFF	13	TRBJ2-1	.	TRBD1	TRBV7-2
TGTGCCAGCAGTGCACAGGGTAGCAATCAGCCCCAGCATTTT	CASSAQGSNQPQHF	14	TRBJ1-5	.	.	TRBV12-3/TRBV12-4
TGTGCCAGCAGCTTAGCCCCTGGGCAGGGATCCGAGACCCAGTACTTC	CASSLAPGQGSETQYF	16	TRBJ2-5	few	.	TRBV7-2
TGCAGTGCTAAAACAGGGGGAAATCAGCCCCAGCATTTT	CSAKTGGNQPQHF	13	TRBJ1-5	few	TRBD1	TRBV20-1
TGCGCCAGCAGCCCGGATATGGACTCTGGGGCCAACGTCCTGACTTTC	CASSPDMDSGANVLTF	16	TRBJ2-6	few	.	TRBV5-1
TGTGCCAGTAGTACTTTGGGACTAGCGGGAGCGAACACCGGGGAGCTGTTTTTT	CASSTLGLAGANTGELFF	18	TRBJ2-2	few	TRBD2	TRBV19
TGTGCCAGCAGTTACCCTCTTGGTGCCAAGATTAACACCGGGGAGCTGTTTTTT	CASSYPLGAKINTGELFF	18	TRBJ2-2	.	.	TRBV6-5
TGCGCCAGCAGTGGGACAGGGGGCTATGGCTACACCTTC	CASSGTGGYGYTF	13	TRBJ1-2	few	TRBD1	TRBV10-1
TGTGCCAGCAGCAATTCTCTGGGGACTAGCTCAGATATGCAGTATTTT	CASSNSLGTSSDMQYF	16	TRBJ2-3	.	TRBD2	TRBV7-2
TGTGCCAGCAGCTTAAGGAATCAGGATACCCAGTACTTC	CASSLRNQDTQYF	13	TRBJ2-5	.	.	TRBV7-9
TGTGCCAGCAGTTTCTTGCCTGCAGAGTACGAGCAGTACTTC	CASSFLPAEYEQYF	14	TRBJ2-7	few	.	TRBV28
TGTGCCAGCGGGGACAGGGGGTTCCACGAGCAGTACTTC	CASGDRGFHEQYF	13	TRBJ2-7	.	TRBD1	TRBV7-2
TGCAGTGCTACTAGCGGGAGGATCTACGAGCAGTACTTC	CSATSGRIYEQYF	13	TRBJ2-7	.	TRBD2	TRBV20-1
TGCGCCAGCAGCCAAGAAGTAGTCAGGCAGGGGAACACCGGGGAGCTGTTTTTT	CASSQEVVRQGNTGELFF	18	TRBJ2-2	.	.	TRBV4-3
TGTGCCAGCATCACCGGGACAGGGACGAACGAGCAGTACTTC	CASITGTGTNEQYF	14	TRBJ2-7	.	TRBD1	TRBV7-2
TGTGCCATGAGCCCCGGGCCCAGCTACGAGCAGTACTTC	CAMSPGPSYEQYF	13	TRBJ2-7	.	.	TRBV5-3
TGCAGCGTGGGGACCAGCGGACCCTTGGCAGATACGCAGTATTTT	CSVGTSGPLADTQYF	15	TRBJ2-3	few	.	TRBV29-1
TGTGCCAGCGGGGATCAGCCCCAGCATTTT	CASGDQPQHF	10	TRBJ1-5	few	.	TRBV27
TGCGCCAGCAGCTGGGGACTAGGCGGCAGCCAAGAGACCCAGTACTTC	CASSWGLGGSQETQYF	16	TRBJ2-5	.	TRBD2	TRBV5-1
TGTGCCAGCATCCCGCCGGGCACAGATACGCAGTATTTT	CASIPPGTDTQYF	13	TRBJ2-3	.	.	TRBV12-3/TRBV12-4
TGTGCCAGCAGTTTACCGGGTTTTAGTCAGCCCCAGCATTTT	CASSLPGFSQPQHF	14	TRBJ1-5	.	.	TRBV12-3/TRBV12-4
TGTGCCAGCACCGAGCGGGATATCAACACCGGGGAGCTGTTTTTT	CASTERDINTGELFF	15	TRBJ2-2	.	TRBD2	TRBV7-2
TGTGCCAGCGGCAGCTTACGGTCTAGCGGGAACACCGGGGAGCTGTTTTTT	CASGSLRSSGNTGELFF	17	TRBJ2-2	few	TRBD2	TRBV7-8
TGTGCCAGCAGGCCGAACAGGGTGAACACTGAAGCTTTCTTT	CASRPNRVNTEAFF	14	TRBJ1-1	few	.	TRBV27
TGTGCCAGCAGCTTGCCCTTAACAGAGACCCAGTACTTC	CASSLPLTETQYF	13	TRBJ2-5	few	.	TRBV7-2
TGTGCCAGCAGTACCGCAGGGTTCACCGGGGAGCTGTTTTTT	CASSTAGFTGELFF	14	TRBJ2-2	.	.	TRBV3-1
TGCGCCAGCAGCTTGGGGGCTAGCGGGAGGCTGACTAACGAGCAGTACTTC	CASSLGASGRLTNEQYF	17	TRBJ2-7	few	TRBD2	TRBV5-1
TGTGCCTGGAGTGGATTGGGACTAGCCAACAATGAGCAGTTCTTC	CAWSGLGLANNEQFF	15	TRBJ2-1	.	TRBD2	TRBV30
TGCGCCAGCAGCGAGGAAACCGGGGAGCTGTTTTTT	CASSEETGELFF	12	TRBJ2-2	few	.	TRBV5-1
TGCAGTGCCCTAACGGGCTCTAGCAATCAGCCCCAGCATTTT	CSALTGSSNQPQHF	14	TRBJ1-5	.	.	TRBV20-1
TGCAGTGCTAGAGATACTGGGGGAATGGGGGAGACCCAGTACTTC	CSARDTGGMGETQYF	15	TRBJ2-5	few	.	TRBV20-1
TGCAGTGCTAGAGATGGGGTAGCGTTGTACAATGAGCAGTTCTTC	CSARDGVALYNEQFF	15	TRBJ2-1	many	.	TRBV20-1
TGTGCCAGCAGCCACCTGTGGGGGATTACGGAGGTGTATGAGCAGTTCTTC	CASSHLWGITEVYEQFF	17	TRBJ2-1	.	.	TRBV7-9
TGTGCCAGCAGTTTAATTGCCAACACAGATACGCAGTATTTT	CASSLIANTDTQYF	14	TRBJ2-3	once	.	TRBV12-3/TRBV12-4
TGTGCCAGCAGTTTAGGCGTCAAGAACACTGAAGCTTTCTTT	CASSLGVKNTEAFF	14	TRBJ1-1	.	.	TRBV12-3/TRBV12-4
TGTGCCAGCAGTTTAAGAAGGGGCACGGAAGAGACCCAGTACTTC	CASSLRRGTEETQYF	15	TRBJ2-5	.	.	TRBV28
TGTGCCAGCAGCCCCCGGACGGCCTCTGGAAACACCATATATTTT	CASSPRTASGNTIYF	15	TRBJ1-3	few	.	TRBV7-8
TGTGCCAGCAGTTCGTCGCCTACTGAAGCTTTCTTT	CASSSSPTEAFF	12	TRBJ1-1	few	.	TRBV25-1
TGCAGCGTTGAAGTAGTAGCGAACAATGAGCAGTTCTTC	CSVEVVANNEQFF	13	TRBJ2-1	.	.	TRBV29-1
TGTGCCGGATCCGAAGGTGGCTACACCTTC	CAGSEGGYTF	10	TRBJ1-2	.	.	TRBV7-9
TGCAGTGCACCCCCCGGGGGTTCCTACAATGAGCAGTTCTTC	CSAPPGGSYNEQFF	14	TRBJ2-1	few	.	TRBV20-1
TGCAGTGCTATTCCCCTACTAGCGGGAGTTTTAGATACGCAGTATTTT	CSAIPLLAGVLDTQYF	16	TRBJ2-3	.	TRBD2	TRBV20-1
TGCGCCAGCAGCCGGACTGGCCCCTGGACCGGGGAGCTGTTTTTT	CASSRTGPWTGELFF	15	TRBJ2-2	.	.	TRBV5-1
TGCGCCAGCAGTGTAGACACGAACACTGAAGCTTTCTTT	CASSVDTNTEAFF	13	TRBJ1-1	.	.	TRBV5-1
TGTGCCAGCAGCCTGGCGGGACTAGCGGGAGGGGAGCAGTACTTC	CASSLAGLAGGEQYF	15	TRBJ2-7	few	TRBD2	TRBV7-2
TGCGCCAGCAGGGAAGGACCGGCTTCCGATGAGCAGTTCTTC	CASREGPASDEQFF	14	TRBJ2-1	.	.	TRBV4-3
TGTGCCAGTAGTATCTGGAGGGGAGCGAACACCGGGGAGCTGTTTTTT	CASSIWRGANTGELFF	16	TRBJ2-2	.	.	TRBV19
TGTGCCAGCAGCTTGGACGCAGGGACTAGCGGGAGTAGCGAGCAGTACTTC	CASSLDAGTSGSSEQYF	17	TRBJ2-7	.	TRBD2	TRBV7-2